One and the same sample provided the 25 T cell receptor beta chains below, sequenced in a study of T-cell memory formation after mild COVID-19. MiXCR was run by TCRdb on the 5' RACE reads, yielding one entry per CDR3 protein. The repertoire has approximately 440,000 distinct CDR3 sequences, roughly 20% of them found once; the top ten carry 7.5% to 9.5%. Sequencing used PBMCs or a T cell subset sorted from them (not recorded which). Receptor source: an adult woman who had mild COVID-19 (a few samples of this study predate the infection). Cell type and time point are not known.

This clonotype has only a few counts. The chain recombines TRBV14 with TRBJ2-7, with 12 nucleotides matching TRBD2. CDR1 is SGHDN and CDR2 is FVKESK in the germline V gene. This CDR3 has 14 residues. V lost 1 base to trimming and J lost 7 bases; unmatched junction nucleotides: 2. The CDR3 DNA follows: TGTGCCAGCAGCCAAGCTAGCGGGGGGGCTGAGCAGTACTTC. Translation: CASSQASGGAEQYF.

The genes are TRBV29-1 and TRBJ1-2; D is unresolved. Trimming took 3 bases from V and 5 from J, leaving 7 bases between them. CDR3 length: 11 residues. Germline CDR1 reads SQVTM; CDR2 reads ANQGSEA. CDR3 sequence (DNA): TGCAGCGTTGATTTGGAGTATGGCTACACCTTC. As protein: CSVDLEYGYTF.

The chain combines TRBV7-8 with TRBJ2-4; 8 bases map to TRBD1. This CDR3 contains 20 residues. The V gene end was trimmed by 0 bases and the J gene end by 6 bases; junction bases not matched to a gene: 19. Germline V gene lookup returns CDR1 SGHVS and CDR2 FQNEAQ. The CDR3 DNA reads as TGTGCCAGCAGCTTAGCGCCTCTTTGGCAGGGGGCGAGTGTGGGAAACATTCAGTACTTC. It specifies CASSLAPLWQGASVGNIQYF.

Only a few counts were recorded for this clonotype. The J gene is TRBJ2-7, the V gene TRBV5-1, with TRBD1 matching over 8 bases. CDR3 length: 16 amino acids. Germline-derived CDR1 and CDR2 are SGHRS and YFSETQ. Trimming removed 3 bases from V and 1 base from J; junction bases left unmatched: 9. CDR3 amino acids: CASSSVTGTGSYEQYF. The CDR3 bases are TGCGCCAGCAGCTCAGTCACCGGGACAGGATCCTACGAGCAGTACTTC.

V usage is TRBV24-1 and J usage is TRBJ2-2, with D hard to call. The CDR3 spans 14 residues. The V end lost 2 bases, the J end lost 3 bases, and 6 bases lay between the germline ends. The germline V gene has CDR1 KGHDR and CDR2 SFDVKD. This CDR3 is CATSDYLDTGELFF. DNA for the CDR3: TGTGCCACCAGTGATTACCTTGACACCGGGGAGCTGTTTTTT.

This chain joins TRBV7-9 and TRBJ1-2, with D maybe TRBD1 (5 bases). The CDR3 has 15 amino acids. Germline V gene sequence: CDR1 SEHNR, CDR2 FQNEAQ (reference sequence). V was trimmed by 1 base and J by 5 bases, leaving 14 bases between them. The CDR3 protein is CASSLGHSGGYGYTF. CDR3 sequence (DNA): TGTGCCAGCAGCTTAGGACATTCCGGGGGGTATGGCTACACCTTC.

The V call is TRBV20-1, the J call TRBJ2-7; D possibly matches TRBD1 or TRBD2 (5 bases each). The V end was cut by 4 bases, the J end by 4 bases, with 11 bases between. Germline lookup yields CDR1 DFQATT and CDR2 SNEGSKA (reference sequence). The length of the CDR3 is 12 residues. In DNA form, the CDR3 reads TGCAGTGCTACCGGGGCCGCTTACGAGCAGTACTTC. Its translation: CSATGAAYEQYF.

This clonotype was seen only a few times. The CDR3 here is CSVDRDDSYEQYF. As DNA, the CDR3 is TGCAGCGTTGATAGGGACGACTCCTACGAGCAGTACTTC. The chain joins TRBV29-1 to TRBJ2-7; D may correspond to TRBD1 or TRBD2 (5 bases each). The germline gives CDR1 SQVTM, CDR2 ANQGSEA. The V end lost 3 bases, the J end lost 0 bases, and 9 bases lay between the germline ends. CDR3 length: 13 amino acids.

There are a few counts of this clonotype. The J gene is TRBJ1-1, the V gene TRBV12-3 or TRBV12-4; D possibly corresponds to TRBD1 (6 bases). Trimming stripped 3 bases from V and 10 bases from J, with 12 bases between. CDR3 length: 12 residues. The CDR3 DNA follows: TGTGCCAGCAGTTTGGGGGCAGAACCAGCTTTCTTT. It encodes CASSLGAEPAFF.

This rearrangement joins TRBV7-8 to TRBJ2-1; D might be TRBD2 (5 bases). Trimming cost V 4 bases and J 0 bases, with 13 bases left between them. Germline values: CDR1 SGHVS, CDR2 FQNEAQ. The CDR3 sequence is 16 residues long. CDR3 residues: CASSSHTGSSYNEQFF. The CDR3, as DNA: TGTGCCAGCAGCTCCCACACGGGGAGCTCCTACAATGAGCAGTTCTTC.

This sequence joins TRBV12-3 or TRBV12-4 and TRBJ2-2; possible D gene TRBD2, 6 bases. V gave up 0 bases and J gave up 2 bases, with 13 bases separating them. The CDR3 has 17 residues. DNA of the CDR3: TGTGCCAGCAGTTTAGCGTTCCAGCGGGCTAACACCGGGGAGCTGTTTTTT. It yields the protein CASSLAFQRANTGELFF.

This clonotype was counted only a few times. J is TRBJ1-2 and V is TRBV7-9; weak D call: TRBD1 (6 bases). The germline V gene has CDR1 SEHNR and CDR2 FQNEAQ (reference sequence). CDR3 length: 15 residues. Trimming took 4 bases from V and 7 from J, leaving 19 bases between them. CDR3 DNA: TGTGCCAGCAGCTCCTTGGAGGGGGAGGATGGTGGCTACACCTTC. It translates to CASSSLEGEDGGYTF.

A remark on this clonotype: This may stem from a read error, because a much larger clone lies one nucleotide away. The chain joins TRBV4-1 to TRBJ2-5; a weak D match, TRBD2 (6 bases). There are 16 residues in the CDR3. Germline CDR1 is MGHRA and CDR2 is YSYEKL. CDR3 bases: TGCGCCATCAGCCAAGGTTCGCGGGGCTACCAAGAGACCCAGTACTTC. This sequence encodes CAISQGSRGYQETQYF.

This clonotype was seen repeatedly, ten times or more. The chain recombines TRBV7-6 with TRBJ2-1; a weak D match, TRBD2 (6 bases). Germline V gene data show CDR1 as SGHVS and CDR2 as FNYEAQ. This CDR3 contains 14 residues. Trimming removed 1 base at V and 8 bases at J, with 12 bases between. CDR3 nucleotides: TGTGCCAGCAGCTTAGACGCGGGATTCTATGAGCAGTTCTTC. Translation: CASSLDAGFYEQFF.

There are a few counts of this clonotype. The DNA is omitted, as the CDR3 cannot be located on it reliably, and the CDR3 follows TCRdb's listing. This chain uses TRBV19 with TRBJ1-2; the table's TRBD1 call for D was not verified on the DNA. Germline V CDR1 and CDR2: LNHDA, SQIVND (reference sequence). From its first to its last residue, the CDR3 has 13 amino acids. CDR3: CASTSDKFYGYTF.

This clonotype has a handful of counts. The chain has TRBV24-1 and TRBJ2-1; 7 bases fit TRBD1. Germline loops: CDR1 KGHDR, CDR2 SFDVKD. CDR3 length equals 13 residues. Losses at the gene ends were 4 bases for V and 9 bases for J; bases not matched to a gene: 5. CDR3 sequence (DNA): TGTGCCACCAGTGAACAGGGGTTTGGTGAGCAGTTCTTC. Its protein product is CATSEQGFGEQFF.

This clonotype was seen a handful of times. The DNA for the CDR3 is TGTGCCAGCAGCGAACCTACTACAGGGAACACTGAAGCTTTCTTT. This gives the protein CASSEPTTGNTEAFF. This chain links TRBV7-9 with TRBJ1-1; the D gene is possibly TRBD1 (5 bases). The CDR3 consists of 15 residues. From germline, CDR1 is SEHNR and CDR2 FQNEAQ (reference sequence). Trimming cost V 5 bases and J 1 base, with 14 bases left between them.

The chain links TRBV6-6 to TRBJ2-1, with 9 nucleotides matching TRBD1. The CDR3 length is 16 residues. V lost 1 base, J lost 5 bases, and 6 bases stayed unmatched. Germline CDR1 MNHNY, CDR2 SVGAGI (reference sequence). CDR3 region: CASSYLGQGLDNEQFF. The CDR3 DNA reads as TGTGCCAGCAGTTACTTGGGACAGGGATTAGACAATGAGCAGTTCTTC.

This clonotype turned up a few times. This chain connects TRBV6-6 to TRBJ2-1; 11 bases are a match to TRBD2. CDR3 length equals 16 residues. After removal of 4 bases from V and 9 bases from J, the junction contained 11 bases not matched to a gene. CDR1 is MNHNY, CDR2 SVGAGI, per germline (reference sequence). CDR3 bases: TGTGCCAGCAGTTCCCTCACTAGCGGGAGAGCCGGTGAGCAGTTCTTC. It specifies CASSSLTSGRAGEQFF.

The V and J genes are TRBV7-6 and TRBJ2-1; D is undetermined. The CDR3 length is 14 residues. CDR1 and CDR2 (germline): SGHVS, FNYEAQ. Trimming pared 2 bases from V and 8 bases from J, leaving 13 bases between. The DNA of the CDR3 is TGTGCCAGCAGCTTATACGTCGGGTCCGATGAGCAGTTCTTC. Protein product: CASSLYVGSDEQFF.

This clonotype was seen a few times. The genes are TRBV10-3 and TRBJ1-1, with 7 bases identical to TRBD1. CDR1 is ENHRY and CDR2 is SYGVKD in the germline V gene. The V and J ends lost 5 bases and 1 base, in that order; junction bases with no gene match: 1. CDR3 length: 13 residues. In nucleotides, the CDR3 is TGTGCCATCAGTACAGGGGAGAACACTGAAGCTTTCTTT. This encodes CAISTGENTEAFF.

V is TRBV6-2 or TRBV6-3 and J is TRBJ2-1; D is uncertain. This CDR3 region has 18 residues. Germline V gene lookup returns CDR1 MNHEY and CDR2 SVGEGT. Trimming removed 5 bases from V and 8 bases from J, with 28 bases in between. The CDR3 sequence: CASSGTGSIRFSLDEQFF. The CDR3 nucleotides are TGTGCCAGCAGTGGCACGGGCTCGATCCGATTTTCGCTTGATGAGCAGTTCTTC.

The rearrangement uses TRBV29-1 and TRBJ1-1; no clear D. Germline loops: CDR1 SQVTM, CDR2 ANQGSEA. V lost 7 bases and J lost 0, with 12 bases in between. The CDR3 length is 13 residues. The CDR3 spells CSAVAPMNTEAFF. The CDR3 region has the DNA TGCAGCGCTGTAGCTCCTATGAACACTGAAGCTTTCTTT. Full variable domain (remainder filled in from reference TRBV29-1 and TRBJ1-1): SAVISQKPSRDICQRGTSLTIQCQVDSQVTMMFWYRQQPGQSLTLIATANQGSEATYESGFVIDKFPISRPNLTFSTLTVSNMSPEDSSIYLCSAVAPMNTEAFFGQGTRLTVV.

The CDR3 here is CASTDPAGKDTQYF. The DNA for the CDR3 is TGTGCCAGCACCGACCCTGCGGGGAAGGATACGCAGTATTTT. This chain uses TRBV6-5 with TRBJ2-3; TRBD2 might be the D (6 bases). The germline gives CDR1 MNHEY, CDR2 SVGAGI. V lost 7 bases, J lost 6 bases, and 17 bases lay in between. The CDR3 is 14 amino acids.

This clonotype turned up a few times. This chain links TRBV6-5 with TRBJ2-4; D is perhaps TRBD2 (5 bases). V shed 2 bases and J shed 1 base, with 9 bases lying between them. In germline, CDR1 is MNHEY, CDR2 SVGAGI. The CDR3 spans 15 residues. The CDR3 sequence: CASSYGPGAKNIQYF. The CDR3 nucleotides are TGTGCCAGCAGTTACGGGCCGGGGGCCAAAAACATTCAGTACTTC.